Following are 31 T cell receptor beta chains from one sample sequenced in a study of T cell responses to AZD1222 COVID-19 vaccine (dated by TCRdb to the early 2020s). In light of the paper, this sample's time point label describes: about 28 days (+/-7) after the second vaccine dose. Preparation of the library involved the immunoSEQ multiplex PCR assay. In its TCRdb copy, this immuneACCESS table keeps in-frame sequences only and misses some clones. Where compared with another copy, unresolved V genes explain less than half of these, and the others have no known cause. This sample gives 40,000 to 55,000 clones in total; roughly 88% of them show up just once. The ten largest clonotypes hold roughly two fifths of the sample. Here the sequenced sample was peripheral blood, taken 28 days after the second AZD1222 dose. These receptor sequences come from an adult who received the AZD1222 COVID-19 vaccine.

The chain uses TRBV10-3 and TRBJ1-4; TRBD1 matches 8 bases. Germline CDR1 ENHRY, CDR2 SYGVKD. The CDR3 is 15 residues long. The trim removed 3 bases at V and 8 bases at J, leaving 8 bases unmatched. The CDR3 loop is CAISDSGQAAEKLFF. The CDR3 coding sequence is TGTGCCATCAGTGATTCGGGACAGGCGGCGGAAAAACTGTTTTTT.

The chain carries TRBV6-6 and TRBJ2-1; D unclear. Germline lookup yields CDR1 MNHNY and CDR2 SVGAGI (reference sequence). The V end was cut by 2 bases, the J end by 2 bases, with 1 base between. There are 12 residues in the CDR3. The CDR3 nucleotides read TGTGCCAGCAGTTACACCTACAATGAGCAGTTCTTC. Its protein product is CASSYTYNEQFF.

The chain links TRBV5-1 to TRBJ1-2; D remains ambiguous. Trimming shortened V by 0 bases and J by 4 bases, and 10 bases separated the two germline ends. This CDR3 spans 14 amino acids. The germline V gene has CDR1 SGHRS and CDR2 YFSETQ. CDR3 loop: CASSLAPGIYGYTF. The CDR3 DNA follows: TGCGCCAGCAGCTTGGCCCCGGGTATCTATGGCTACACCTTC. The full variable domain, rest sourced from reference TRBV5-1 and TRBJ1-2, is KAGVTQTPRYLIKTRGQQVTLSCSPISGHRSVSWYQQTPGQGLQFLFEYFSETQRNKGNFPGRFSGRQFSNSRSEMNVSTLELGDSALYLCASSLAPGIYGYTFGSGTRLTVV.

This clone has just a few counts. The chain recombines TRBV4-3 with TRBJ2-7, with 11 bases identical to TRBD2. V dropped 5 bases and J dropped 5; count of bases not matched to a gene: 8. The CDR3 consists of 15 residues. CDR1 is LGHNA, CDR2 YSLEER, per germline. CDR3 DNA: TGCGCCAGCAGCTTTGGGACTAGCGGTGGGAACGAGCAGTACTTC. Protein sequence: CASSFGTSGGNEQYF.

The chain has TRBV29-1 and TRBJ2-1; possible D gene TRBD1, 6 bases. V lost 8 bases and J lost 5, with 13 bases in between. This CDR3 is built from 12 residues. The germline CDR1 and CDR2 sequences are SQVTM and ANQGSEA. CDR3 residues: CSSRAGDNEQFF. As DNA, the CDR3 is TGCAGCAGCAGGGCAGGGGACAATGAGCAGTTCTTC.

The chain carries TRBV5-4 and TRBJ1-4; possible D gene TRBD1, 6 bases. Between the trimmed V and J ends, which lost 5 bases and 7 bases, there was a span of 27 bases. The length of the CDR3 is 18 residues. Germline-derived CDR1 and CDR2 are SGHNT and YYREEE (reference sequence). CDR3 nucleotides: TGTGCCAGCAGGGGCGGATTCCACCCTACAGGGACCGGTGAAAAACTGTTTTTT. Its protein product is CASRGGFHPTGTGEKLFF.

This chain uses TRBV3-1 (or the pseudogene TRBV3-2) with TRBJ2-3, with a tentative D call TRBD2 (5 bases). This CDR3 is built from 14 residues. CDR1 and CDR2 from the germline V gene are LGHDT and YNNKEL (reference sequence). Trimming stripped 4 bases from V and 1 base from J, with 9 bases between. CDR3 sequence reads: CASSPMRGTDTQYF. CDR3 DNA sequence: TGTGCCAGCAGCCCGATGCGGGGCACAGATACGCAGTATTTT.

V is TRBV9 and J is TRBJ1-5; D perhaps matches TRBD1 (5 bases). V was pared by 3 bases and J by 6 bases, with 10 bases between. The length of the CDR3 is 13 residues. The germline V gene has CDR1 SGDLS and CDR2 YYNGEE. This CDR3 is CASSAGAAQPQHF. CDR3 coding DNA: TGTGCCAGCAGCGCCGGGGCGGCTCAGCCCCAGCATTTT.

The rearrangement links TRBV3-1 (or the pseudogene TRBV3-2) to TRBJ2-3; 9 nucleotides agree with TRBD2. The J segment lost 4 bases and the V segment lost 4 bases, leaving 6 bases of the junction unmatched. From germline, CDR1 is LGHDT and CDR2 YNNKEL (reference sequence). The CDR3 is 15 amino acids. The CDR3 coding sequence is TGTGCCAGCAGCCCCTCCAGCGGGGGGCCAGATACGCAGTATTTT. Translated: CASSPSSGGPDTQYF.

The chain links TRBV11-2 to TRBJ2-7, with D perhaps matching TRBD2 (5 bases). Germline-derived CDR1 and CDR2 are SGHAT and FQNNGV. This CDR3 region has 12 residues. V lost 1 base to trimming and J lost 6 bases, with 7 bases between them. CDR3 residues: CASSLGGSEQYF. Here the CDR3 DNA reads TGTGCCAGCAGCTTAGGAGGGAGCGAGCAGTACTTC.

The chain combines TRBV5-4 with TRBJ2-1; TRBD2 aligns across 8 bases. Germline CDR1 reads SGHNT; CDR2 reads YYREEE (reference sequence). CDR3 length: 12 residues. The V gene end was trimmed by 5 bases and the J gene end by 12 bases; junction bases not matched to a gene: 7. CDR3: CASRQGRGGQFF. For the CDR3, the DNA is TGTGCCAGCAGGCAAGGACGGGGGGGGCAGTTCTTC.

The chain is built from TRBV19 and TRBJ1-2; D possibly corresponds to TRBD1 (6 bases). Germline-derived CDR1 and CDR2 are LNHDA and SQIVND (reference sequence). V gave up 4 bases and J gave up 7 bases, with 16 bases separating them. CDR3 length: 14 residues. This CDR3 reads CASSTPMDSRGYTF. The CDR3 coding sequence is TGTGCCAGTAGTACCCCCATGGACAGTCGTGGCTACACCTTC.

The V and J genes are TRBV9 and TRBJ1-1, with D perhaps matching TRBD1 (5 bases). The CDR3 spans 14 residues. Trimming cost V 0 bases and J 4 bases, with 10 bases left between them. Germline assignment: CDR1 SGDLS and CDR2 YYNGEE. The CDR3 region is CASSVAPGRTEAFF. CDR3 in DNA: TGTGCCAGCAGCGTAGCCCCAGGGCGCACTGAAGCTTTCTTT.

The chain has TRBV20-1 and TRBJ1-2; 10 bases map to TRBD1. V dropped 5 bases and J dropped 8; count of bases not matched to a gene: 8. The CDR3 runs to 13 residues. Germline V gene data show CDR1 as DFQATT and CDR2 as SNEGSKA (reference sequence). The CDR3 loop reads CSAGGTGVGGYTF. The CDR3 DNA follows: TGCAGTGCTGGTGGGACAGGGGTTGGAGGCTACACCTTC.

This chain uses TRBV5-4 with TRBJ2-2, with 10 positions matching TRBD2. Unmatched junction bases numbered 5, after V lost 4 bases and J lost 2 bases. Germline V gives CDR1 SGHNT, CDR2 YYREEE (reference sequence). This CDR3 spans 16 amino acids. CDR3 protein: CASSPRTSGNTGELFF. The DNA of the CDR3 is TGTGCCAGCAGCCCCCGGACTAGCGGTAACACCGGGGAGCTGTTTTTT.

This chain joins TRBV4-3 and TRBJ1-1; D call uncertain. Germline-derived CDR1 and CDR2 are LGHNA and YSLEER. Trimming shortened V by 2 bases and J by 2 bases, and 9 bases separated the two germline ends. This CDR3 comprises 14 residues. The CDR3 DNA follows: TGCGCCAGCAGCCAACAAACAGTTAACACTGAAGCTTTCTTT. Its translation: CASSQQTVNTEAFF.

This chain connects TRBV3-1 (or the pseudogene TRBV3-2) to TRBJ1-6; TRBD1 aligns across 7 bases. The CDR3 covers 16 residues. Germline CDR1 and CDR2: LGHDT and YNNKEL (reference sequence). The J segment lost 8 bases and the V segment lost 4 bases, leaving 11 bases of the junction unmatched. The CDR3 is CASSLISGQQHSPLHF. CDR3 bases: TGTGCCAGCAGCCTGATTTCGGGACAGCAGCATTCACCCCTCCACTTT.

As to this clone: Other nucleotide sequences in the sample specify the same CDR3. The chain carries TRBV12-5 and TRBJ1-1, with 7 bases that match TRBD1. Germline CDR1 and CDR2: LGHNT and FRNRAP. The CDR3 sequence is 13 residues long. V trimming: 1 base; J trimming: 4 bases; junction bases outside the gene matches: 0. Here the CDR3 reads CASGLAGGTEAFF. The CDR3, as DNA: TGTGCTAGTGGTTTGGCAGGGGGCACTGAAGCTTTCTTT.

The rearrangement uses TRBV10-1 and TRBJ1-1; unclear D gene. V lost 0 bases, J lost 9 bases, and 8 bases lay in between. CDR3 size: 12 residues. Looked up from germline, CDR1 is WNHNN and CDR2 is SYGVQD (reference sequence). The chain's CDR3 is CASSESQIQAFF. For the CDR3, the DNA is TGCGCCAGCAGTGAGTCCCAAATTCAAGCTTTCTTT.

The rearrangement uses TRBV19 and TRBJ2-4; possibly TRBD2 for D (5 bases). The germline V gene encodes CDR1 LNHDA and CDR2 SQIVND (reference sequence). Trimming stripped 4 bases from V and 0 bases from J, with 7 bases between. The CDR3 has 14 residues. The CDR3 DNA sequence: TGTGCCAGTAGTACCGGACTAGCCAAAAACATTCAGTACTTC. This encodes CASSTGLAKNIQYF.

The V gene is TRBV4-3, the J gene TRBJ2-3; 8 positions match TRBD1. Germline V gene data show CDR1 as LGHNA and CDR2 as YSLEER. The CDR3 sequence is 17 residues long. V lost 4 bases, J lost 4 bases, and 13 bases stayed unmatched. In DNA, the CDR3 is TGCGCCAGCAGCCGCATGGGGTCAGGGGGCAATTCAGATACGCAGTATTTT. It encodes CASSRMGSGGNSDTQYF.

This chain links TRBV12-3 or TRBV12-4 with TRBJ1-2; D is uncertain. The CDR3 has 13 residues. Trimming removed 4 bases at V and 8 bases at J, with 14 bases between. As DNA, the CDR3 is TGTGCCAGCAGTTCGTCGACCTCCGGGGGCTACACCTTC. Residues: CASSSSTSGGYTF.

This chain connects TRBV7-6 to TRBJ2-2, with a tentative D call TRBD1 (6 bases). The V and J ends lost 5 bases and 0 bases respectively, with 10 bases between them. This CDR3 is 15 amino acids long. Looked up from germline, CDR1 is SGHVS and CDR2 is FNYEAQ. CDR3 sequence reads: CASSKTGANTGELFF. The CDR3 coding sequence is TGTGCCAGCAGCAAGACAGGCGCGAACACCGGGGAGCTGTTTTTT.

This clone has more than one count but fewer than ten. CDR3 nucleotide sequence: TGTGCCAGCAGTTGGACGCGGCGCAATGAAAAACTGTTTTTT. Its protein product is CASSWTRRNEKLFF. The chain uses TRBV6-5 and TRBJ1-4, with D unresolved. With 4 bases removed from V and 5 bases from J, the gap between germline ends came to 11 bases. Germline CDR1 and CDR2: MNHEY and SVGAGI. This CDR3 comprises 14 residues.

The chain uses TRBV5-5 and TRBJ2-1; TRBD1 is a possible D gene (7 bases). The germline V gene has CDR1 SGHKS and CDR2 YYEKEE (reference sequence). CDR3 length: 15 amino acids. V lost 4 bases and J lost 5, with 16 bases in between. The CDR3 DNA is TGTGCCAGCAGCCGTTTGGAGGGGGCTAACAATGAGCAGTTCTTC. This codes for CASSRLEGANNEQFF.

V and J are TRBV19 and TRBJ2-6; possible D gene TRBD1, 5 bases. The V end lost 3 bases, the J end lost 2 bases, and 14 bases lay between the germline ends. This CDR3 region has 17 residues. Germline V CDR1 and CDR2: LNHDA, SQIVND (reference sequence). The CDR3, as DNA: TGTGCCAGTAGTATTCAGGGAAGAGGAACTGGGGCCAACGTCCTGACTTTC. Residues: CASSIQGRGTGANVLTF. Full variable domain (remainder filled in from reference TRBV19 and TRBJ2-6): DGGITQSPKYLFRKEGQNVTLSCEQNLNHDAMYWYRQDPGQGLRLIYYSQIVNDFQKGDIAEGYSVSREKKESFPLTVTSAQKNPTAFYLCASSIQGRGTGANVLTFGAGSRLTVL.

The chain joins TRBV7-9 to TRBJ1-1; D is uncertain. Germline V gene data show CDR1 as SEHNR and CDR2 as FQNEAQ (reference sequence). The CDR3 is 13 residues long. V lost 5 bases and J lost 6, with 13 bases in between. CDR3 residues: CASSINGEAEAFF. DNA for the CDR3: TGTGCCAGCAGCATAAATGGGGAGGCTGAAGCTTTCTTT.

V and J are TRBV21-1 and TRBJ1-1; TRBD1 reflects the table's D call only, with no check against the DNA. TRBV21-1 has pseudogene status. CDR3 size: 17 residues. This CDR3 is CASSTGETPRRDTEAFF. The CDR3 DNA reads TGTGCCAGCAGCACAGGGGAAACTCCCCGTCGGGACACTGAAGCTTTCTTT.

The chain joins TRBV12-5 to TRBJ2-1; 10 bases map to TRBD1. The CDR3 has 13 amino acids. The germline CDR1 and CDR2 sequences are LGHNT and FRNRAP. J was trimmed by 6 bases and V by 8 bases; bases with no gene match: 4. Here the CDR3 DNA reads TGTGCTAGTCGACAGGGGGCTTCCAATGAGCAGTTCTTC. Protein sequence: CASRQGASNEQFF.

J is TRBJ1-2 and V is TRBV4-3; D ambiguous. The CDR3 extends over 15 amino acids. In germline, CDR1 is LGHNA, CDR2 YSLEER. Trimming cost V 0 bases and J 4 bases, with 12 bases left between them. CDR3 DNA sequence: TGCGCCAGCAGCCAAGATGGCAGTAAAATCTATGGCTACACCTTC. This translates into CASSQDGSKIYGYTF.

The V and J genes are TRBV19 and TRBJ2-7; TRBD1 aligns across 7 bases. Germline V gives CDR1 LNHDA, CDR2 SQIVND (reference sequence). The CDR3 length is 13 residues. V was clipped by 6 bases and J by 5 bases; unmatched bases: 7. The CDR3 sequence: CASSNRGSDEQYF. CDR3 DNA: TGTGCCAGTAGCAACAGGGGAAGCGACGAGCAGTACTTC.